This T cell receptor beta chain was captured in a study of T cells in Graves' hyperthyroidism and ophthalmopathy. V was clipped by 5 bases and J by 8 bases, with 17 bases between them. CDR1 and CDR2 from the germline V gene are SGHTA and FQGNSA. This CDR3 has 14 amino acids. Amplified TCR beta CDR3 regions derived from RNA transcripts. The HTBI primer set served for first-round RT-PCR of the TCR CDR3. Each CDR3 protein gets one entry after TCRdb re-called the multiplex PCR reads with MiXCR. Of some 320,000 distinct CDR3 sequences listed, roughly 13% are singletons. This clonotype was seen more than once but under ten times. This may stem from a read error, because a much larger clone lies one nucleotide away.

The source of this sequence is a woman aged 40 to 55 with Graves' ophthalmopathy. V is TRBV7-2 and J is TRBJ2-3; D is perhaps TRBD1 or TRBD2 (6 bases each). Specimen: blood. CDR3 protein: CASSRGAKGGTQYF. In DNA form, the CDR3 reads TGTGCCAGCAGCCGAGGGGCGAAGGGGGGTACGCAGTATTTT.